The 8 T cell receptor beta chains below were found in one sample sequenced in a study of immune reconstitution after stem cell transplant in scleroderma. TCRdb reanalysed the RT-PCR reads using MiXCR and keeps one entry per CDR3 protein. The data contain hundreds of distinct CDR3 sequences, 8.5% of them singletons. The sample was taken before or after autologous hematopoietic stem cell transplantation (not recorded which). All receptors derive from a male donor with systemic sclerosis.

By sample fraction, this clonotype is medium-sized (0.01 to 0.1%). The chain uses TRBV9 and TRBJ2-5; unclear D gene. The CDR3 is 13 residues long. Germline V gene data show CDR1 as SGDLS and CDR2 as YYNGEE. The ends were cut back, 3 bases at V and 5 bases at J, with 11 bases in the middle. This CDR3 is CASSADRVETQYF. The CDR3 region has the DNA TGTGCCAGCAGCGCCGATAGGGTGGAGACCCAGTACTTC.

Judged by abundance, this clonotype is medium-sized. The chain is built from TRBV20-1 and TRBJ2-7, with 7 bases matching TRBD1. V was clipped by 6 bases and J by 3 bases; unmatched bases: 2. Germline assignment: CDR1 DFQATT and CDR2 SNEGSKA (reference sequence). The CDR3 is 11 residues long. The CDR3 is CSADRDYEQYF. The CDR3 nucleotides are TGCAGTGCCGACAGGGACTACGAGCAGTACTTC.

By sample share, this clonotype is medium-sized. V is TRBV6-5 and J is TRBJ1-2; TRBD1 aligns across 7 bases. Germline V lookup: CDR1 MNHEY, CDR2 SVGAGI. Trimming removed 5 bases from V and 6 bases from J; junction bases left unmatched: 6. This CDR3 is 13 amino acids long. The CDR3 DNA sequence: TGTGCCAGCAGTCAATCGGGACAGAATGGCTACACCTTC. Translation: CASSQSGQNGYTF.

This clonotype was observed a few times. DNA for the CDR3: TGTGCTGGCAGCTTAAACCCAACAAGCAGCACAGATACGCAGTATTTT. Translation gives CAGSLNPTSSTDTQYF. The chain uses TRBV7-9 and TRBJ2-3; D unresolved. The CDR3 covers 16 residues. Germline CDR1 and CDR2: SEHNR and FQNEAQ (reference sequence). The full variable domain, in which reference TRBV7-9 and TRBJ2-3 provide the parts outside the CDR3, is DTGVSQNPRHKITKRGQNVTFRCDPISEHNRLYWYRQTLGQGPEFLTYFQNEAQLEKSRLLSDRFSAERPKGSFSTLEIQRTEQGDSAMYLCAGSLNPTSSTDTQYFGPGTRLTVL.

The rearrangement uses TRBV6-2 or TRBV6-3 and TRBJ2-4, with 8 bases that match TRBD1. V shed 5 bases and J 0 bases; nucleotides not matched to a gene: 6. Germline loops: CDR1 MNHEY, CDR2 SVGEGT. CDR3 length: 16 residues. CDR3 protein: CASSTDRGLAKNIQYF. The CDR3 bases are TGTGCCAGCAGTACCGACAGGGGACTAGCCAAAAACATTCAGTACTTC.

This clonotype is labeled as large. The chain employs TRBV6-2 or TRBV6-3 and TRBJ1-2, with D possibly matching TRBD1 (5 bases). The V and J ends lost 3 bases and 0 bases respectively, with 11 bases between them. Germline CDR1 MNHEY, CDR2 SVGEGT. The CDR3 totals 15 residues. CDR3 protein: CASSYQQVPNYGYTF. The CDR3 DNA is TGTGCCAGCAGTTATCAACAGGTCCCTAACTATGGCTACACCTTC.

This clonotype is judged large. The V gene is TRBV19, the J gene TRBJ2-7; D not resolved. The CDR3 spans 11 residues. Germline CDR1 and CDR2: LNHDA and SQIVND (reference sequence). The ends were cut back, 2 bases at V and 7 bases at J, with 6 bases in the middle. The CDR3 sequence: CASSIFGEQYF. The CDR3 DNA reads TGTGCCAGTAGTATATTCGGTGAGCAGTACTTC.

A word on this clonotype: One junction end disagrees with the germline gene, perhaps due to a read error. The chain links TRBV2 to TRBJ2-3, with TRBD2 identical over 12 bases. Germline lookup yields CDR1 SNHLY and CDR2 FYNNEI. The CDR3 loop spans 14 amino acids. The CDR3 protein is CAGRLAGVTDTQYF. CDR3 coding DNA: TGTGCCGGCAGACTAGCGGGAGTAACAGATACGCAGTATTTT.